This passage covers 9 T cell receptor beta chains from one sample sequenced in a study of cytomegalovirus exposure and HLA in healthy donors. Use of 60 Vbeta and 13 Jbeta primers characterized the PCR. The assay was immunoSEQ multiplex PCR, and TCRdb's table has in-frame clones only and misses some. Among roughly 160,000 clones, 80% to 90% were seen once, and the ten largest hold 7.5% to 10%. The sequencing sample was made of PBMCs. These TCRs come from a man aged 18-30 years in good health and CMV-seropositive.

The CDR3 loop is CSVGQGATNEKLFF. The DNA for the CDR3 is TGCAGCGTAGGACAGGGCGCAACTAATGAAAAACTGTTTTTT. The chain is built from TRBV29-1 and TRBJ1-4; TRBD1 aligns across 8 bases. This CDR3 spans 14 amino acids. Germline V gene lookup returns CDR1 SQVTM and CDR2 ANQGSEA. V shed 6 bases and J 0 bases; nucleotides not matched to a gene: 3.

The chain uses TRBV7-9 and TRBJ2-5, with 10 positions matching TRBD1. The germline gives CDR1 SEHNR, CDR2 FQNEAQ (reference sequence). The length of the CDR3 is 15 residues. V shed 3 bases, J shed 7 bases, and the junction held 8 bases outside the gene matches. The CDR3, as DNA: TGTGCCAGCAGCTTTCCAGGACAGGGGGTTGGGACCCAGTACTTC. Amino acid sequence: CASSFPGQGVGTQYF.

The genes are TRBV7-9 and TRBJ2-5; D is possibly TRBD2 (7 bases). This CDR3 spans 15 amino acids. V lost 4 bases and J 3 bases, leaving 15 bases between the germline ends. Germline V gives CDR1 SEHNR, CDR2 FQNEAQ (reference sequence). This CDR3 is CASSSDGGQKETQYF. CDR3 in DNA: TGTGCCAGCAGCTCGGACGGGGGGCAGAAAGAGACCCAGTACTTC.

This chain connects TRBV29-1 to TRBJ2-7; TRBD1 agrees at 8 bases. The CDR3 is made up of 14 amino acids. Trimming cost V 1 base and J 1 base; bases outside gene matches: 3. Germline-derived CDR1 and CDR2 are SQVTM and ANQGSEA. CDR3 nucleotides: TGCAGCGTTGAAGGGGGGACAGGTTCCTACGAGCAGTACTTC. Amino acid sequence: CSVEGGTGSYEQYF.

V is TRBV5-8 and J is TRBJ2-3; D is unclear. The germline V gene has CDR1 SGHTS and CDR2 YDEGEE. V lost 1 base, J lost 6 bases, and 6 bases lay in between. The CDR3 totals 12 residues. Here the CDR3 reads CASSLSGDTQYF. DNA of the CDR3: TGTGCCAGCAGCTTGTCCGGTGATACGCAGTATTTT.

The chain's CDR3 is CASGGGYQYF. Written as DNA, the CDR3 is TGTGCCAGCGGGGGGGGGTATCAGTACTTC. The V gene is TRBV2, the J gene TRBJ2-5, with 7 positions matching TRBD2. The germline CDR1 and CDR2 sequences are SNHLY and FYNNEI. With V trimmed by 8 bases and J by 11 bases, 5 bases remained unmatched. The CDR3 runs 10 residues.

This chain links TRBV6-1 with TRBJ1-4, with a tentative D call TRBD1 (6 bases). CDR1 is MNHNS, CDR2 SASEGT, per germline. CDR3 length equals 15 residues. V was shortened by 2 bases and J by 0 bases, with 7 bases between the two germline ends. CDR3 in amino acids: CASSERTATNEKLFF. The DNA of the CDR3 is TGTGCCAGCAGTGAACGGACAGCAACTAATGAAAAACTGTTTTTT.

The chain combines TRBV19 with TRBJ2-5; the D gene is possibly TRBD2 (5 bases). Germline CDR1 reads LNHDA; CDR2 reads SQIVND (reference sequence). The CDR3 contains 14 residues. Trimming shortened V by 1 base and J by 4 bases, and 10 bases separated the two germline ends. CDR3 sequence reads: CASSIVGELETQYF. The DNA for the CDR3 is TGTGCCAGTAGTATAGTGGGAGAGTTAGAGACCCAGTACTTC.

This CDR3 reads CASSFQGTGNTIYF. The DNA of the CDR3 is TGTGCCAGTAGCTTTCAGGGGACTGGAAACACCATATATTTT. V usage is TRBV19 and J usage is TRBJ1-3; tentative D call: TRBD1 (6 bases). Between the trimmed V and J ends, which lost 6 bases and 2 bases, there was a span of 11 bases. Germline CDR1 and CDR2: LNHDA and SQIVND (reference sequence). The CDR3 consists of 14 residues.